These 28 T cell receptor beta chains were sequenced from one sample in a study of CXCR3-negative and CXCR3-positive naive CD8 T cells. TRB cDNA libraries were made by UMI-labeled 5' RACE. TCRdb reprocessed the 5' RACE reads and stores each CDR3 protein as one record, lacking DNA. This sample's table has over 100,000 distinct CDR3 sequences. Material for sequencing was naive CXCR3- CD8+ T cells from blood. Subset described: CD45RO-CCR7+CD27+CD95- naive CD8+ T cells lacking CXCR3 (TNR3-). These receptors were collected from a human donor in good health. Some clones in this sample may be carry-over from other donors' samples.

The gene calls are TRBV27 and TRBJ2-3; TCRdb indicates TRBD2, and absent DNA this call remains unverified. CDR1 MNHEY and CDR2 SMNVEV come from the germline V gene (reference sequence). The CDR3 consists of 17 residues. CDR3 amino acids: CASSMTGIAGYGDTQYF.

The rearrangement joins TRBV6-5 to TRBJ1-2. The length of the CDR3 is 12 residues. CDR1 and CDR2 from the germline V gene are MNHEY and SVGAGI. This CDR3 is CASIDGVYGYTF.

The CDR3 region is CASSTTGGYQPQHF. This chain connects TRBV6-5 to TRBJ1-5; the D gene TCRdb calls, TRBD1, cannot be checked with no DNA. Germline lookup yields CDR1 MNHEY and CDR2 SVGAGI. The CDR3 runs 14 residues.

The chain carries TRBV28 and TRBJ2-1; TCRdb lists TRBD2, though no DNA is available to test this call. This CDR3 is built from 16 residues. Germline values: CDR1 MDHEN, CDR2 SYDVKM. The CDR3 loop reads CASSFQTSGRMGEQFF.

CDR3 region: CASSLAAGGGLGNTIYF. The V gene is TRBV7-9, the J gene TRBJ1-3; there is no DNA to check the TCRdb D call of TRBD1. Germline V gene sequence: CDR1 SEHNR, CDR2 FQNEAQ (reference sequence). The CDR3 runs 17 residues.

The CDR3 protein is CASSGTDSSYNEQFF. The rearrangement joins TRBV7-9 to TRBJ2-1; TCRdb returns TRBD1, unconfirmable since there is no DNA. CDR3 size: 15 residues. CDR1 SEHNR and CDR2 FQNEAQ come from the germline V gene (reference sequence).

J is TRBJ2-7 and V is TRBV7-6; TCRdb reports TRBD2, a call that lacks DNA to check it against. CDR1 is SGHVS, CDR2 FNYEAQ, per germline. The CDR3 extends over 14 amino acids. CDR3 region: CASSVSGGVYEQYF.

CDR3 sequence reads: CASSWTERNTYSGANVLTF. V gene TRBV7-3 combines with J gene TRBJ2-6; no DNA is available, so the TRBD1 call from TCRdb remains unchecked. This CDR3 contains 19 residues. CDR1 SGHTA and CDR2 FQGTGA come from the germline V gene. Drawing the rest from reference TRBV7-3 and TRBJ2-6, the complete variable domain is GAGVSQTPSNKVTEKGKYVELRCDPISGHTALYWYRQSLGQGPEFLIYFQGTGAADDSGLPNDRFFAVRPEGSVSTLKIQRTERGDSAVYLCASSWTERNTYSGANVLTFGAGSRLTVL.

The gene calls are TRBV7-8 and TRBJ2-2. The CDR3 length is 13 residues. The germline V gene has CDR1 SGHVS and CDR2 FQNEAQ. The CDR3 loop is CASSQEHTGELFF.

The chain carries TRBV7-9 and TRBJ2-1; TCRdb selects TRBD1, and the lack of DNA leaves this call unchecked. Germline V gene data show CDR1 as SEHNR and CDR2 as FQNEAQ (reference sequence). This CDR3 has 15 amino acids. CDR3 residues: CASSPQGPTYNEQFF.

This chain uses TRBV6-5 with TRBJ2-2; TCRdb names TRBD1, which stays unverified in the absence of DNA. This CDR3 comprises 15 residues. In germline, CDR1 is MNHEY, CDR2 SVGAGI. This CDR3 reads CASSASRQGAGELFF.

The rearrangement joins TRBV7-2 to TRBJ2-3; TCRdb indicates TRBD2, and absent DNA this call remains unverified. The CDR3 length is 19 residues. CDR1 and CDR2 (germline): SGHTA, FQGNSA. The chain's CDR3 is CASSPSGASGGIETDTQYF.

The chain is built from TRBV9 and TRBJ2-5; the D gene TCRdb calls, TRBD1, cannot be checked with no DNA. This CDR3 region has 15 residues. CDR1 SGDLS and CDR2 YYNGEE come from the germline V gene. This chain's CDR3 is CASSVSDTMQETQYF.

The chain carries TRBV4-1 and TRBJ2-4; TCRdb outputs TRBD1, but without DNA this stays unchecked. Germline lookup yields CDR1 MGHRA and CDR2 YSYEKL. The CDR3 contains 19 residues. CDR3 loop: CASSQDRQDLRDSKNIQYF.

This chain connects TRBV28 to TRBJ1-3. CDR1 and CDR2 (germline): MDHEN, SYDVKM. The CDR3 is 15 amino acids. The CDR3 protein is CASSLQENSGNTIYF.

The chain couples TRBV12-3 or TRBV12-4 to TRBJ2-7; with no DNA, the TCRdb D assignment of TRBD2 cannot be verified. The CDR3 covers 15 residues. CDR3 sequence reads: CASSPRGTSSYEQYF.

The chain joins TRBV7-2 to TRBJ2-4; as DNA is missing, the TRBD1 call by TCRdb cannot be tested. The CDR3 runs 13 residues. The germline gives CDR1 SGHTA, CDR2 FQGNSA. This CDR3 is CASSLVGTNIQYF.

The chain links TRBV4-1 to TRBJ2-2; the TRBD2 assignment by TCRdb is unverifiable without DNA. Per germline, CDR1 MGHRA and CDR2 YSYEKL. The CDR3 length is 19 residues. The CDR3 loop is CASSQFLAGVIGTAGELFF.

The chain joins TRBV25-1 to TRBJ2-1; TCRdb reports TRBD2, a call that lacks DNA to check it against. From germline, CDR1 is MGHDK and CDR2 SYGVNS. CDR3 length equals 12 residues. The CDR3 is CASAGTRDEQFF.

The chain has TRBV29-1 and TRBJ1-1. Germline V lookup: CDR1 SQVTM, CDR2 ANQGSEA. The CDR3 spans 12 residues. The CDR3 is CSAALENTEAFF. The whole variable domain, remainder taken from reference TRBV29-1 and TRBJ1-1, is SAVISQKPSRDICQRGTSLTIQCQVDSQVTMMFWYRQQPGQSLTLIATANQGSEATYESGFVIDKFPISRPNLTFSTLTVSNMSPEDSSIYLCSAALENTEAFFGQGTRLTVV.

The rearrangement uses TRBV20-1 and TRBJ2-1; TCRdb names TRBD1, which stays unverified in the absence of DNA. The length of the CDR3 is 13 residues. Per germline, CDR1 DFQATT and CDR2 SNEGSKA (reference sequence). The CDR3: CSAPGPSYNEQFF.

The J gene is TRBJ2-5, the V gene TRBV6-2 or TRBV6-3; lacking DNA, the TRBD1 call made by TCRdb goes unchecked. The CDR3 is made up of 18 amino acids. CDR1 is MNHEY and CDR2 is SVGEGT in the germline V gene. CDR3 sequence: CASSYPPGAGDRRETQYF.

This chain joins TRBV12-3 or TRBV12-4 and TRBJ2-3. This CDR3 spans 13 amino acids. CDR3: CASSVVGSDTQYF.

The CDR3 sequence is CASSYSEGADEQFF. The gene calls are TRBV6-2 or TRBV6-3 and TRBJ2-1; TCRdb calls TRBD1, which cannot be checked without DNA. The CDR3 is 14 amino acids. Germline assignment: CDR1 MNHEY and CDR2 SVGEGT.

The CDR3 sequence is CASSLEEGYPYEQYF. V gene TRBV11-2 combines with J gene TRBJ2-7; TCRdb returns TRBD1, unconfirmable since there is no DNA. The CDR3 totals 15 residues. The germline gives CDR1 SGHAT, CDR2 FQNNGV.

This chain uses TRBV3-1 with TRBJ2-5; as DNA is missing, the TRBD1 call by TCRdb cannot be tested. Germline CDR1 reads LGHDT; CDR2 reads YNNKEL (reference sequence). There are 15 residues in the CDR3. Here the CDR3 reads CASSRPRRGGETQYF.

The chain uses TRBV27 and TRBJ2-1. The CDR3 runs 15 residues. Germline CDR1 and CDR2: MNHEY and SMNVEV (reference sequence). CDR3 residues: CASSAQESSYNEQFF.

The chain joins TRBV7-9 to TRBJ2-7. The germline CDR1 and CDR2 sequences are SEHNR and FQNEAQ (reference sequence). The CDR3 consists of 17 residues. CDR3 sequence: CASSSTLLVEGLYEQYF.